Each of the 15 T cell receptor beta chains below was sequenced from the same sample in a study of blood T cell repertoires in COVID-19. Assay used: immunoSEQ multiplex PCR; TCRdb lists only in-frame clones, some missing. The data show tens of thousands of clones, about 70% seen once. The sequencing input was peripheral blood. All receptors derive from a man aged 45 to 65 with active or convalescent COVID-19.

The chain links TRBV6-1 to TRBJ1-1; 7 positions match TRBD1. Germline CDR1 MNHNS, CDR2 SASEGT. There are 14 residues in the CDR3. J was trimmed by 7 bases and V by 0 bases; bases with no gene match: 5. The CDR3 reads CASSEALGGYEAFF. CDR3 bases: TGTGCCAGCAGTGAAGCGCTAGGGGGCTATGAAGCTTTCTTT.

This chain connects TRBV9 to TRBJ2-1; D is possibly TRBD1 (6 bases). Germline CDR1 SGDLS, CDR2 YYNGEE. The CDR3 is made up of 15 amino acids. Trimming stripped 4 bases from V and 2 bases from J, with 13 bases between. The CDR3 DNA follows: TGTGCCAGCAGCCCCCGGGACAAAACCTACAATGAGCAGTTCTTC. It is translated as CASSPRDKTYNEQFF.

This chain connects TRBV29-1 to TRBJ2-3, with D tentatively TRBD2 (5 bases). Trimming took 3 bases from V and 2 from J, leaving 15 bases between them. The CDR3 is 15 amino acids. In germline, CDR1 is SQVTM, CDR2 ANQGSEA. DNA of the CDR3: TGCAGCGTTGAGTTTCGCATCGGGGTCACAGATACGCAGTATTTT. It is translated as CSVEFRIGVTDTQYF.

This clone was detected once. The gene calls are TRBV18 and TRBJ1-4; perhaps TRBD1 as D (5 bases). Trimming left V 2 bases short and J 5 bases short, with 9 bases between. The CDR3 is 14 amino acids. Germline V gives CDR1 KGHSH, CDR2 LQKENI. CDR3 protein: CASSPGGRNEKLFF. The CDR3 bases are TGTGCCAGCTCACCAGGGGGGAGGAATGAAAAACTGTTTTTT.

CDR3 in DNA: TGTGCCAGCAGCCAAGATCGACAGGGCCCGCAGTACTTC. As protein: CASSQDRQGPQYF. This chain uses TRBV4-2 with TRBJ2-7; TRBD1 matches at 7 bases. Germline loops: CDR1 LGHNA, CDR2 YNFKEQ. CDR3 length equals 13 residues. Trimming removed 0 bases from V and 9 bases from J; junction bases left unmatched: 5.

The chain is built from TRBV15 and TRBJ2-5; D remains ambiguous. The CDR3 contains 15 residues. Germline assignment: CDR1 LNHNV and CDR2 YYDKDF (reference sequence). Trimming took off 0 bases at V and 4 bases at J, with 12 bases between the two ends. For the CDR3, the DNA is TGTGCCACCAGCAGAGATCGGGTGAGAGGAGAGACCCAGTACTTC. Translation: CATSRDRVRGETQYF.

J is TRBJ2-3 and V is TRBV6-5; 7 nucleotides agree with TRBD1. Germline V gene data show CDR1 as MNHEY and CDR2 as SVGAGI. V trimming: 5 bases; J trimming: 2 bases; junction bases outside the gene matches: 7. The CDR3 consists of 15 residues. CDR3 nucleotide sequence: TGTGCCAGCAGTCAACGACAGGGATTCACAGATACGCAGTATTTT. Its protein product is CASSQRQGFTDTQYF.

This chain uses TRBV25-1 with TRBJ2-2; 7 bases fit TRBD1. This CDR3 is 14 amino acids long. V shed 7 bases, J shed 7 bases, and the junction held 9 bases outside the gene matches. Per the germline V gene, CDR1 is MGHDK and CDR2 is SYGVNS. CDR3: CASTGTAVNGELFF. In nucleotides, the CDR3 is TGTGCCAGCACAGGGACAGCCGTTAACGGGGAGCTGTTTTTT.

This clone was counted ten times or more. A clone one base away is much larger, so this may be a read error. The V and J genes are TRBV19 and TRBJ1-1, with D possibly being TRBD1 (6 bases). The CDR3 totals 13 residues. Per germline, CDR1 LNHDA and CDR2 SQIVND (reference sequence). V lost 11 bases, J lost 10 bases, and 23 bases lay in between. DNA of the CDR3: TGTGCCCGCCAAGGGGGGGTGGGGGGGGGAGCTTTCTTT. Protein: CARQGGVGGGAFF.

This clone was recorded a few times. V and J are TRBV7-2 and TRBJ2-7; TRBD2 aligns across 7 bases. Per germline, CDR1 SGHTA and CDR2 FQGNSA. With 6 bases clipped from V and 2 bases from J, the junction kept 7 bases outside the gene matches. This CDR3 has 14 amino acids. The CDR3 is CASSRPGGTYEQYF. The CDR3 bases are TGTGCCAGCAGTCGGCCCGGGGGGACCTACGAGCAGTACTTC.

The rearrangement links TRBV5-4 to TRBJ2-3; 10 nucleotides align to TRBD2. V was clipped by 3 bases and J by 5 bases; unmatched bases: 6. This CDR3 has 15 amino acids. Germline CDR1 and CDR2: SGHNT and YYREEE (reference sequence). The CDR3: CASSSASGSLDTQYF. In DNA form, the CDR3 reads TGTGCCAGCAGCTCTGCTAGCGGGAGTTTAGATACGCAGTATTTT.

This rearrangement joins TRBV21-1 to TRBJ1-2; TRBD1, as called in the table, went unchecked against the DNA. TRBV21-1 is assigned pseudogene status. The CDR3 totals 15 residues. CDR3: CASSKGRDSFYGYTF. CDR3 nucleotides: TGTGCCAGCAGCAAAGGACGGGACAGCTTCTATGGCTACACCTTC.

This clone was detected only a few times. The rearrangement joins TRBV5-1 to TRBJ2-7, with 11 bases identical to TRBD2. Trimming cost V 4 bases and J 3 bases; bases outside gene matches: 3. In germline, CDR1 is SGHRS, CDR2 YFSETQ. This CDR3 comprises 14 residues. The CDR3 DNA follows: TGCGCCAGCAGCCCGGGACTAGCGGACTACGAGCAGTACTTC. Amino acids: CASSPGLADYEQYF.

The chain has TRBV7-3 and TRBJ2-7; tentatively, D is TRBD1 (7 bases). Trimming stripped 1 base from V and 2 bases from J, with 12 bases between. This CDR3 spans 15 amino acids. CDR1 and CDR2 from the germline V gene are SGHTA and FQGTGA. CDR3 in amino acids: CASSLNPGGPYEQYF. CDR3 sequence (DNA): TGTGCCAGCAGCTTAAATCCAGGGGGGCCCTACGAGCAGTACTTC.

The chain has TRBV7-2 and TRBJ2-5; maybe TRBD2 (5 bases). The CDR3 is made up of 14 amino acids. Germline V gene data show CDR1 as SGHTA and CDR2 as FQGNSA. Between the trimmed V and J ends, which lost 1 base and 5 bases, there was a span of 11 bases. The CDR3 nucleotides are TGTGCCAGCAGCTTAGGTCTGGGAGTGGAGACCCAGTACTTC. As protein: CASSLGLGVETQYF.